The 32 T cell receptor beta chains below all came from one sample that was sequenced in a study of T cell repertoires in cytomegalovirus infection. Each CDR3 protein gets one entry after TCRdb re-called the reads with MiXCR. The profile shows about 310,000 distinct CDR3 sequences, 17% of them singletons. Sequenced: PBMCs. These receptors all come from a human donor in good health (CMV status not recorded). Some clones in this sample may be carry-over from other donors' samples.

The sample holds many counts of this clonotype. Relative to the germline gene, one junction end is altered; a read error may explain this. The chain employs TRBV7-9 and TRBJ2-1; 9 bases line up with TRBD1. This CDR3 spans 16 amino acids. Per the germline V gene, CDR1 is SEHNR and CDR2 is FQNEAQ (reference sequence). Written as DNA, the CDR3 is TGTGCCAGCAGCTTAGGCACAGGGGGCTCCAACAATGAGCAGTTCTTC. Its protein is CASSLGTGGSNNEQFF.

The V gene is TRBV5-1, the J gene TRBJ2-3; D unclear. Trimming removed 0 bases from V and 2 bases from J, with 10 bases in between. Germline assignment: CDR1 SGHRS and CDR2 YFSETQ. The CDR3 has 15 residues. The CDR3 nucleotides read TGCGCCAGCAGCTTGGAACGTTTCCTCACAGATACGCAGTATTTT. This translates into CASSLERFLTDTQYF.

This clonotype was detected a few times. The rearrangement joins TRBV9 to TRBJ1-5, with D possibly matching TRBD1 (6 bases). CDR3 size: 14 residues. CDR1 and CDR2 from the germline V gene are SGDLS and YYNGEE. Trimming shortened V by 0 bases and J by 3 bases, and 7 bases separated the two germline ends. The CDR3 coding sequence is TGTGCCAGCAGCGTAGGACAGGACAATCAGCCCCAGCATTTT. It encodes CASSVGQDNQPQHF. The whole variable domain, filled in from reference TRBV9 and TRBJ1-5, reads DSGVTQTPKHLITATGQRVTLRCSPRSGDLSVYWYQQSLDQGLQFLIQYYNGEERAKGNILERFSAQQFPDLHSELNLSSLELGDSALYFCASSVGQDNQPQHFGDGTRLSIL.

V and J are TRBV7-2 and TRBJ2-1, with D perhaps TRBD2 (5 bases). Looked up from germline, CDR1 is SGHTA and CDR2 is FQGNSA. V was clipped by 5 bases and J by 7 bases, with 15 bases between them. The CDR3 spans 14 residues. The CDR3 DNA is TGTGCCAGCAGCCCGGGAACCTGGCGGAATGAGCAGTTCTTC. Its translation is CASSPGTWRNEQFF.

Many counts were recorded for this clonotype. The V gene is TRBV7-2, the J gene TRBJ2-7; D is uncertain. The CDR3 has 14 amino acids. Germline V gene data show CDR1 as SGHTA and CDR2 as FQGNSA. V was shortened by 3 bases and J by 0 bases, with 9 bases between the two germline ends. Written as DNA, the CDR3 is TGTGCCAGCAGCTTCGACTGGAACTCCTACGAGCAGTACTTC. This codes for CASSFDWNSYEQYF.

The gene calls are TRBV7-2 and TRBJ2-7; maybe TRBD2 (5 bases). Germline values: CDR1 SGHTA, CDR2 FQGNSA. The CDR3 spans 13 residues. Trimming took off 4 bases at V and 3 bases at J, with 10 bases between the two ends. CDR3 loop: CASSSLLGYEQYF. The DNA of the CDR3 is TGTGCCAGCAGCTCCTTACTAGGCTACGAGCAGTACTTC.

This clonotype was seen at least ten times. The chain uses TRBV12-5 and TRBJ2-3; D unclear. Germline V CDR1 and CDR2: LGHNT, FRNRAP. This CDR3 has 14 amino acids. The V end lost 7 bases, the J end lost 1 base, and 12 bases lay between the germline ends. DNA for the CDR3: TGTGCTAGTGCCCAGGACCGAGGCACAGATACGCAGTATTTT. Amino acid sequence: CASAQDRGTDTQYF. Using reference TRBV12-5 and TRBJ2-3 for the parts outside the CDR3, the full variable domain is DARVTQTPRHKVTEMGQEVTMRCQPILGHNTVFWYRQTMMQGLELLAYFRNRAPLDDSGMPKDRFSAEMPDATLATLKIQPSEPRDSAVYFCASAQDRGTDTQYFGPGTRLTVL.

Many counts were recorded for this clonotype. This chain uses TRBV7-8 with TRBJ2-1, with a tentative D call TRBD1 (5 bases). CDR3 length equals 16 residues. CDR1 SGHVS and CDR2 FQNEAQ come from the germline V gene. V shed 2 bases and J shed 2 bases, with 13 bases lying between them. The CDR3 region has the DNA TGTGCCAGCAGCTTACTAGACAGTTACGCCTACAATGAGCAGTTCTTC. This sequence encodes CASSLLDSYAYNEQFF.

The chain recombines TRBV29-1 with TRBJ2-6; D is ambiguous. Between the trimmed V and J ends, which lost 4 bases and 8 bases, there was a span of 15 bases. The CDR3 loop spans 14 amino acids. The germline gives CDR1 SQVTM, CDR2 ANQGSEA. The CDR3 region is CSVAVYSLSNVLTF. The CDR3 coding sequence is TGCAGCGTTGCGGTTTATTCGTTGTCCAACGTCCTGACTTTC. Looking up the rest from reference TRBV29-1 and TRBJ2-6 gives the full variable domain: SAVISQKPSRDICQRGTSLTIQCQVDSQVTMMFWYRQQPGQSLTLIATANQGSEATYESGFVIDKFPISRPNLTFSTLTVSNMSPEDSSIYLCSVAVYSLSNVLTFGAGSRLTVL.

This clonotype was seen more than once but under ten times. The chain combines TRBV20-1 with TRBJ2-1; D may correspond to TRBD1 or TRBD2 (7 bases each). The germline V gene encodes CDR1 DFQATT and CDR2 SNEGSKA (reference sequence). The CDR3 is made up of 14 amino acids. V lost 0 bases to trimming and J lost 7 bases, with 13 bases between them. CDR3 sequence reads: CSAREPRGGNEQFF. For the CDR3, the DNA is TGCAGTGCTAGAGAGCCCAGGGGGGGGAATGAGCAGTTCTTC.

The chain has TRBV28 and TRBJ1-5, with a tentative D call TRBD1 (6 bases). CDR1 is MDHEN and CDR2 is SYDVKM in the germline V gene. V gave up 2 bases and J gave up 7 bases, with 15 bases separating them. The CDR3 spans 15 residues. This CDR3 is CASSLGDRLGQPQHF. Written as DNA, the CDR3 is TGTGCCAGCAGTTTAGGTGACAGGCTGGGGCAGCCCCAGCATTTT.

This clonotype was found a few times. The chain links TRBV20-1 to TRBJ1-1; tentatively, D is TRBD1 (5 bases). With 8 bases removed from V and 4 bases from J, the gap between germline ends came to 11 bases. Looked up from germline, CDR1 is DFQATT and CDR2 is SNEGSKA (reference sequence). CDR3 length: 11 residues. The CDR3 loop is CSSTGGTEAFF. Written as DNA, the CDR3 is TGCAGTTCCACCGGGGGCACTGAAGCTTTCTTT.

This rearrangement joins TRBV10-3 to TRBJ1-4; the match to TRBD1 covers 7 bases. Trimming at V came to 10 bases and at J to 5 bases, leaving 10 bases not matched to a gene. Germline CDR1 and CDR2: ENHRY and SYGVKD. The CDR3 spans 14 residues. The DNA for the CDR3 is TGTGCCAGCGGAGGGGGCAAAGGAAATGAAAAACTGTTTTTT. The encoded protein is CASGGGKGNEKLFF.

This clonotype was seen ten or more times. This chain connects TRBV20-1 to TRBJ1-4; D gene uncertain. V lost 0 bases and J 0 bases, leaving 8 bases between the germline ends. Germline CDR1 is DFQATT and CDR2 is SNEGSKA (reference sequence). The CDR3 runs 15 residues. The CDR3 coding sequence is TGCAGTGCTAGAGATTTCACAGCAACTAATGAAAAACTGTTTTTT. The encoded protein is CSARDFTATNEKLFF.

V and J are TRBV5-4 and TRBJ2-4; D remains ambiguous. Trimming pared 2 bases from V and 3 bases from J, leaving 9 bases between. The CDR3 has 14 residues. Germline V lookup: CDR1 SGHNT, CDR2 YYREEE (reference sequence). The CDR3, as DNA: TGTGCCAGCAGCTTCGACGACGGCAAAAACATTCAGTACTTC. Protein sequence: CASSFDDGKNIQYF.

This clonotype came up a few times. The chain has TRBV5-4 and TRBJ1-2; 7 nucleotides align to TRBD1. This CDR3 has 15 amino acids. Germline V gives CDR1 SGHNT, CDR2 YYREEE (reference sequence). V was clipped by 5 bases and J by 5 bases; unmatched bases: 12. The CDR3 spells CASSYGQEPLYGYTF. The CDR3 DNA reads TGTGCCAGCAGTTACGGACAGGAGCCGCTTTATGGCTACACCTTC.

This clonotype was seen at least ten times. The J gene is TRBJ1-1, the V gene TRBV28; D unresolved. Germline CDR1 is MDHEN and CDR2 is SYDVKM. The CDR3 spans 14 residues. The V gene lost 6 bases and the J gene lost 1 base, with 12 bases spanning the gap. The CDR3 DNA reads TGTGCCAGCAGCTCCCCCGTACAGAACACTGAAGCTTTCTTT. Residues: CASSSPVQNTEAFF.

V is TRBV12-3 or TRBV12-4 and J is TRBJ2-2; D may match TRBD1 or TRBD2 (5 bases each). The length of the CDR3 is 13 residues. V shed 5 bases and J shed 5 bases, with 9 bases lying between them. The CDR3 region has the DNA TGTGCCAGCAGTGGGGACGTGACCGGGGAGCTGTTTTTT. Residues: CASSGDVTGELFF.

In its sample, this clonotype was seen a few times. The chain employs TRBV4-1 and TRBJ1-2; no firm D call. This CDR3 contains 16 residues. V was trimmed by 0 bases and J by 8 bases, leaving 19 bases between them. Per the germline V gene, CDR1 is MGHRA and CDR2 is YSYEKL. The chain's CDR3 is CASSQDRMGGVRGYTF. CDR3 DNA: TGCGCCAGCAGCCAAGATCGTATGGGCGGTGTTAGGGGCTACACCTTC.

This clonotype was counted only a few times. The CDR3, as DNA: TGTGCCAGCAGCCCATTCGGGGCGGGAAATGAAAAACTGTTTTTT. Protein sequence: CASSPFGAGNEKLFF. This chain uses TRBV28 with TRBJ1-4; TRBD1 is a possible D gene (5 bases). Germline loops: CDR1 MDHEN, CDR2 SYDVKM. With 6 bases removed from V and 5 bases from J, the gap between germline ends came to 16 bases. The CDR3 totals 15 residues.

This clonotype was detected only a few times. The chain has TRBV7-9 and TRBJ2-7; 8 bases are shared with TRBD1. The CDR3 extends over 15 amino acids. The V segment lost 3 bases and the J segment 4 bases; nucleotides outside the gene matches: 8. CDR1 is SEHNR, CDR2 FQNEAQ, per germline (reference sequence). CDR3 region: CASSLTGEHGYEQYF. CDR3 nucleotide sequence: TGTGCCAGCAGCTTGACAGGGGAGCATGGTTACGAGCAGTACTTC.

This clonotype was observed a handful of times. CDR3 DNA: TGCAGTGCGCGGGACAGCCCATCCTACGAGCAGTACTTC. The encoded protein is CSARDSPSYEQYF. The chain couples TRBV20-1 to TRBJ2-7, with D maybe TRBD1 (7 bases). V gave up 6 bases and J gave up 1 base, with 13 bases separating them. The CDR3 runs 13 residues. In germline, CDR1 is DFQATT, CDR2 SNEGSKA (reference sequence).

This clonotype has only a few counts. The chain combines TRBV3-1 with TRBJ2-2; D gene uncertain. Trimming cost V 1 base and J 1 base, with 7 bases left between them. Germline V gene data show CDR1 as LGHDT and CDR2 as YNNKEL (reference sequence). The CDR3 extends over 15 amino acids. This chain's CDR3 is CASSQVNLNTGELFF. The CDR3, as DNA: TGTGCCAGCAGCCAAGTAAACTTGAACACCGGGGAGCTGTTTTTT. Full variable domain (remainder filled in from reference TRBV3-1 and TRBJ2-2): DTAVSQTPKYLVTQMGNDKSIKCEQNLGHDTMYWYKQDSKKFLKIMFSYNNKELIINETVPNRFSPKSPDKAHLNLHINSLELGDSAVYFCASSQVNLNTGELFFGEGSRLTVL.

This clonotype has just a few counts. The chain recombines TRBV10-3 with TRBJ2-7; 9 bases are shared with TRBD1. V lost 2 bases to trimming and J lost 3 bases; unmatched junction nucleotides: 2. Germline assignment: CDR1 ENHRY and CDR2 SYGVKD. The CDR3 has 14 amino acids. The CDR3 DNA reads as TGTGCCATCAGTGAGACAGGGGGCCTCTACGAGCAGTACTTC. This sequence encodes CAISETGGLYEQYF.

This clonotype was seen many times. The chain recombines TRBV7-9 with TRBJ2-3, with TRBD1 as a possible D gene (5 bases). There are 13 residues in the CDR3. Trimming removed 8 bases at V and 6 bases at J, with 15 bases between. Looked up from germline, CDR1 is SEHNR and CDR2 is FQNEAQ (reference sequence). CDR3 in DNA: TGTGCCAGCTCAAATGCAGGGTCGGATACGCAGTATTTT. This gives the protein CASSNAGSDTQYF.

This clonotype was counted a few times. V is TRBV18 and J is TRBJ2-7; D gene ambiguous. The CDR3 contains 12 residues. Per the germline V gene, CDR1 is KGHSH and CDR2 is LQKENI. Deletions cut 8 bases from V and 0 bases from J, with 8 bases between. The CDR3 here is CASAESSYEQYF. The CDR3, as DNA: TGTGCCAGCGCAGAGAGCTCCTACGAGCAGTACTTC.

This clonotype was recorded at least ten times. The J gene is TRBJ2-3, the V gene TRBV6-1; a possible D gene is TRBD2 (5 bases). This CDR3 region has 16 residues. Per the germline V gene, CDR1 is MNHNS and CDR2 is SASEGT. Trimming shortened V by 6 bases and J by 6 bases, and 22 bases separated the two germline ends. Here the CDR3 DNA reads TGTGCCAGCAGACCGACGGACTCGGGTCGTCTCGATACGCAGTATTTT. Its translation is CASRPTDSGRLDTQYF.

The V gene is TRBV15, the J gene TRBJ2-7; TRBD1 matches 10 bases. With V trimmed by 3 bases and J by 1 base, 0 bases remained unmatched. The length of the CDR3 is 14 residues. Germline CDR1 is LNHNV and CDR2 is YYDKDF (reference sequence). Here the CDR3 reads CATSRDRGSYEQYF. The CDR3 bases are TGTGCCACCAGCAGGGACAGGGGGTCCTACGAGCAGTACTTC.

Many counts were recorded for this clonotype. The gene calls are TRBV7-9 and TRBJ2-7, with D perhaps TRBD2 (5 bases). From germline, CDR1 is SEHNR and CDR2 FQNEAQ (reference sequence). There are 14 residues in the CDR3. The ends were cut back, 5 bases at V and 1 base at J, with 12 bases in the middle. This chain's CDR3 is CASSTGRGSYEQYF. CDR3 sequence (DNA): TGTGCCAGCAGCACTGGACGGGGTTCCTACGAGCAGTACTTC.

The chain is built from TRBV28 and TRBJ1-1; no clear D. The germline V gene encodes CDR1 MDHEN and CDR2 SYDVKM. CDR3 length: 12 residues. Deletions cut 2 bases from V and 6 bases from J, with 7 bases between. The CDR3 spells CASSLTWAEAFF. Written as DNA, the CDR3 is TGTGCCAGCAGTTTAACATGGGCTGAAGCTTTCTTT. Variable domain in full (rest from reference TRBV28 and TRBJ1-1): DVKVTQSSRYLVKRTGEKVFLECVQDMDHENMFWYRQDPGLGLRLIYFSYDVKMKEKGDIPEGYSVSREKKERFSLILESASTNQTSMYLCASSLTWAEAFFGQGTRLTVV.

The chain joins TRBV12-3 or TRBV12-4 to TRBJ2-1; 8 positions match TRBD2. The trim removed 5 bases at V and 9 bases at J, leaving 6 bases unmatched. This CDR3 comprises 13 residues. CDR3 sequence: CASSDLAGTEQFF. As DNA, the CDR3 is TGTGCCAGCAGTGATCTAGCGGGCACTGAGCAGTTCTTC.

This clonotype was counted at least ten times. V gene TRBV25-1 combines with J gene TRBJ2-7; tentatively, D is TRBD1 (6 bases). The V and J ends lost 4 bases and 0 bases respectively, with 13 bases between them. Germline V gene sequence: CDR1 MGHDK, CDR2 SYGVNS. This CDR3 is 15 amino acids long. This CDR3 is CASSGDRSISYEQYF. In nucleotides, the CDR3 is TGTGCCAGCAGTGGCGACAGGTCCATCTCCTACGAGCAGTACTTC.